This T cell receptor (beta chain) was identified in a study of response to subunit inactivated influenza vaccine. The study, taken as a whole, reports: The authors put forward the suggestion that each seasonal influenza vaccination may bring in only a limited number of new T cells.

Deletions cut 2 bases from V and 0 bases from J, with 5 bases between. CDR1 is DFQATT and CDR2 is SNEGSKA in the germline V gene (reference sequence). The CDR3 totals 12 residues. Each CDR3 protein gets one entry after TCRdb re-called the RT-PCR reads with MiXCR. The top ten clones hold around 10% of a sample with around 650,000 distinct CDR3 sequences, approximately 15% of them seen once. For this clonotype: What it binds is unknown.

The chain is built from TRBV20-1 and TRBJ2-7; no reliable D call. Here the sequenced sample was PBMCs from blood, taken 11 to 12 days after vaccination. This TCR came from a man over 45 who received an inactivated influenza vaccine. CDR3 sequence (DNA): TGCAGTGCTAGAAGGCTCTCCTACGAGCAGTACTTC. The encoded protein is CSARRLSYEQYF.